This T cell receptor beta chain appears in the sequencing data of a study of T cells in tuberculosis listed by TCRdb under 2018. Concerning the study at large: In the study, CD1B tetramers and high-throughput TCR immunosequencing were combined to characterize T cells specific for the mycobacterial lipid antigen glucose monomycolate (GMM). With 9 to 11 people per group, a South African clinical cohort compared IGRA-negative adolescents, IGRA-positive adolescents with latent tuberculosis, and adults with active tuberculosis. PBMC from active tuberculosis patients were archived either before standard anti-tuberculosis treatment began or within 7 days of the start of that treatment.

Points the paper makes about the study in general: Clinical samples were chosen by availability of cryopreserved specimens, and active tuberculosis cases were adults while controls were adolescents. Compared with IGRA-negative controls, TCR-alpha repertoires from active tuberculosis had smaller mean NN-distances to GMM-specific TCRs, which suggests that these TCRs underwent clonal expansion. Shorter CDR3-alpha lengths in active tuberculosis patients partly drove the smaller NN-distances, and the TCR-beta difference was not statistically significant. With the diverse GMM-specific repertoire as input, a classifier achieved roughly 89% accuracy (AUROC roughly 0.88), whereas GEM motif frequencies as input gave roughly 70% accuracy.

TCR libraries were generated with the immunoSEQ multiplex PCR assay, using TCR-beta and/or TCR-alpha/delta assays for each sample. The Illumina high-throughput platform was used to sequence the amplified TCR libraries. As for how the authors treated the data: Clustering and dimensionality reduction relied on pairwise TCRdist distances among GMM-specific receptors from T cells that were either sorted ex vivo or expanded in vitro. Each clinical repertoire was assigned a mean NN-distance score, defined as the average TCRdist to the nearest 10% of tetramer-positive reference sequences. GEM TCR motif frequency was computed as the fraction of unique TCRs matching known GEM sequences by V/J usage and CDR3 length. Active tuberculosis was classified by linear discriminant analysis with leave-one-out cross-validation, implemented in scikit-learn. This immuneACCESS table, as held by TCRdb, lists in-frame sequences with V and J called but not all clones. Of the missing ones, under half trace to an unresolved V gene in checked studies; the others have no known cause. V and J calls and clone size come straight from that table; D and trimming were deduced from the DNA. This sample gives approximately 53,000 clones in total; roughly 95% of them show up just once. The ten largest account for about 1.3% of the sample.

Concerning this clone itself: Its antigen specificity is not known. Within one base of it there is no much larger clone, and no base qualities were kept.

The germline V gene (reference sequence) provides CDR1 GTSNPN and CDR2 SVGIG. Trimming removed 0 bases from V and 1 base from J, leaving 6 bases between the germline ends. Including cysteine and phenylalanine, the CDR3 has 14 amino acids. Only CDR3 DNA remains: 42 bases, in frame from the first base. The time point label for this specimen denotes: new active TB diagnosis, blood taken before or within 7 days of starting treatment. The patients with active tuberculosis were newly diagnosed, HIV-seronegative South African adults aged 18 years or older. Confirmation of active tuberculosis was obtained by positive sputum smear microscopy and/or positive M. tuberculosis culture. Immunosequencing was performed on unsorted cryopreserved PBMC, with roughly 100,000 T cells per clinical donor covered on average.

This material consisted of PBMCs, taken at tuberculosis diagnosis. This clonotype was obtained from an adult with tuberculosis. The chain is assembled from TRBV30 and TRBJ2-2; the D gene is unclear. The CDR3 is CAWSVRVNTGELFF. The sequenced DNA: TGTGCCTGGAGTGTACGGGTGAACACCGGGGAGCTGTTTTTT.